Listed below are T cell receptor beta chains from one sample, sequenced in a study of vaccination effects on CD4 cells after COVID-19. Repertoires were generated with immunoSEQ multiplex PCR, while TCRdb's copy carries only in-frame clones and drops some. This table has about 58,000 clones, roughly 80% appearing once. Their target antigens are unknown. The sample consisted of CD4+ T cells from PBMCs cultured without peptide, taken before COVID-19 vaccination. The receptors stem from a human donor who received a COVID-19 vaccine. The CDR3 runs from the conserved cysteine through the conserved F or W. D genes are given only for firm matches. Expanded clones get a size class; other rows say once, few or many, or leave the size out.

- | - | TRBJ1-5 | TRBV10-3 | TGTGCCATCAGTGAGACGGCAAGCAATCAGCCCCAGCATTTT | CAISETASNQPQHF
- | - | TRBJ1-2 | TRBV7-2 | TGTGCCAGCAGCCCCATTGCGTCTACGATGTATGGCTACACCTTC | CASSPIASTMYGYTF
- | - | TRBJ1-1 | TRBV28 | TGTGCCAGCAGTCCTCGACAGGCCACAAAGGGCACTGAAGCTTTCTTT | CASSPRQATKGTEAFF
- | - | TRBJ1-1 | TRBV12-3/TRBV12-4 | TGTGCCAGCAGTTTAATGGGGGGGGTAGCTTTCTTT | CASSLMGGVAFF
TRBD1 | - | TRBJ2-3 | TRBV5-1 | TGCGCCAGCAGCTTAAAGACAGGGGAGGATACGCAGTATTTT | CASSLKTGEDTQYF
- | - | TRBJ1-3 | TRBV9 | TGTGCCAGCAGCGTACTCGGATCAAGCTCTGGAAACACCATATATTTT | CASSVLGSSSGNTIYF
TRBD1 | - | TRBJ1-2 | TRBV30 | TGTGCCTGGAGAGCAGGGGGCTCTTATGGCTACACCTTC | CAWRAGGSYGYTF
- | - | TRBJ1-2 | TRBV7-2 | TGTGCCAGCAGCTTAGCCCGAGGCTACACCTTC | CASSLARGYTF
- | - | TRBJ2-5 | TRBV5-4 | TGTGCCAGCAGCTTCGCGGGCCAAGAGACCCAGTACTTC | CASSFAGQETQYF
TRBD1 | few | TRBJ1-1 | TRBV19 | TGTGCCAGTAGGAAACAGGGGGCTGGTGAAGCTTTCTTT | CASRKQGAGEAFF
- | - | TRBJ2-1 | TRBV10-1 | TGCGCCAGCAGTGATGTTTTGTGGGGTCAGGGGGAGCAGTTCTTC | CASSDVLWGQGEQFF
- | once | TRBJ1-6 | TRBV14 | TGTGCCAGCAGCCACCGGGCGTTGAATTCACCCCTCCACTTT | CASSHRALNSPLHF
- | - | TRBJ2-5 | TRBV9 | TGTGCCAGCAGCCTAAATATCGGGGAGACCCAGTACTTC | CASSLNIGETQYF
- | - | TRBJ1-2 | TRBV28 | TGTGCCAGCGCCCCGAATAACTATGGCTACACCTTC | CASAPNNYGYTF
TRBD1 | few | TRBJ1-2 | TRBV7-9 | TGTGCCAGCAGTTCCATATTGGACAGGGGGGATGGCTACACCTTC | CASSSILDRGDGYTF
TRBD2 | - | TRBJ2-2 | TRBV14 | TGTGCCAGCAGCCCACCAACGGGGCGAGGGAGGGCCGGGGAGCTGTTTTTT | CASSPPTGRGRAGELFF